One sample yielded the 26 T cell receptor beta chains listed below, sequenced in a study of T cells after yellow fever vaccination. TCRdb called the 5' RACE reads again in MiXCR, with one record for every CDR3 protein. The sample lists over 45,000 distinct CDR3 sequences, around 6.2% seen once, with 25% to 40% in the top ten. The input for sequencing was PBMCs, either bulk or a sorted T-cell subset (CD4+, CD8+, memory, or dextramer-sorted; not recorded which), taken on the day of the yellow fever booster vaccination. These receptors were obtained from a man aged 18 to 35 who received the YFV17D yellow fever vaccine.

The rearrangement links TRBV2 to TRBJ1-1; D unclear. The length of the CDR3 is 14 residues. The germline V and J ends were trimmed by 3 bases and 0 bases, with 8 bases remaining between them. CDR1 and CDR2 from the germline V gene are SNHLY and FYNNEI. CDR3 sequence reads: CASSDRVMNTEAFF. The CDR3 DNA sequence: TGTGCCAGCAGTGATAGAGTTATGAACACTGAAGCTTTCTTT.

Only a few counts were recorded for this clonotype. The CDR3 DNA is TGTGCCAGCAGCTCGGATCCCTCAGGGGAGAGCTCCTACGAGCAGTACTTC. The encoded protein is CASSSDPSGESSYEQYF. The rearrangement joins TRBV7-2 to TRBJ2-7, with D maybe TRBD1 (6 bases). The CDR3 consists of 17 residues. CDR1 is SGHTA, CDR2 FQGNSA, per germline. The V end was cut by 4 bases, the J end by 0 bases, with 19 bases between.

This clonotype was counted ten times or more. V usage is TRBV6-5 and J usage is TRBJ2-5, with D possibly TRBD2 on 6 matching bases. With 2 bases removed from V and 5 bases from J, the gap between germline ends came to 12 bases. CDR1 is MNHEY and CDR2 is SVGAGI in the germline V gene. The CDR3 runs 14 residues. The CDR3 reads CASSYGGRGETQYF. The CDR3 region has the DNA TGTGCCAGCAGTTACGGGGGGAGAGGGGAGACCCAGTACTTC.

Points on this clonotype: A much larger clonotype is one base distant, so this may be a read error. The chain recombines TRBV27 with TRBJ2-1; no reliable D call. Looked up from germline, CDR1 is MNHEY and CDR2 is SMNVEV (reference sequence). This CDR3 has 14 amino acids. CDR3 DNA: TGTGCCTGCAGTTTATCTGGCGGATACAATGAGCAGTTCTTC. Protein: CACSLSGGYNEQFF.

At least ten counts were recorded for this clonotype. The genes are TRBV7-8 and TRBJ1-2; D not resolved. Looked up from germline, CDR1 is SGHVS and CDR2 is FQNEAQ. The CDR3 length is 13 residues. V was cut by 3 bases and J by 5 bases, with 10 bases left in between. The CDR3 region is CASSFKDLYGYTF. DNA of the CDR3: TGTGCCAGCAGCTTTAAAGATCTTTATGGCTACACCTTC.

This clonotype was found a few times. The chain employs TRBV9 and TRBJ2-3; D call uncertain. V shed 3 bases and J shed 4 bases, with 18 bases lying between them. The CDR3 has 16 amino acids. Germline-derived CDR1 and CDR2 are SGDLS and YYNGEE. CDR3 sequence: CASSGPPGAWADTQYF. The CDR3 DNA reads TGTGCCAGCAGCGGTCCGCCAGGAGCGTGGGCAGATACGCAGTATTTT.

This clonotype has just a few counts. The chain combines TRBV6-5 with TRBJ1-1; 9 bases align to TRBD1. The CDR3 length is 15 residues. With V trimmed by 6 bases and J by 5 bases, 10 bases remained unmatched. In germline, CDR1 is MNHEY, CDR2 SVGAGI. The DNA for the CDR3 is TGTGCCAGCAGGCCTTGGACAGGGGCGAAGACTGAAGCTTTCTTT. As protein: CASRPWTGAKTEAFF.

Many counts were recorded for this clonotype. This rearrangement joins TRBV14 to TRBJ2-5; TRBD1 might be the D (6 bases). The CDR3 is 16 amino acids. The V and J ends lost 2 bases and 5 bases respectively, with 18 bases between them. CDR1 SGHDN and CDR2 FVKESK come from the germline V gene. This CDR3 is CASSQPYEGVTETQYF. The CDR3 nucleotides are TGTGCCAGCAGCCAACCCTACGAGGGGGTGACGGAGACCCAGTACTTC. The full variable domain, in which reference TRBV14 and TRBJ2-5 provide the parts outside the CDR3, is EAGVTQFPSHSVIEKGQTVTLRCDPISGHDNLYWYRRVMGKEIKFLLHFVKESKQDESGMPNNRFLAERTGGTYSTLKVQPAELEDSGVYFCASSQPYEGVTETQYFGPGTRLLVL.

This clonotype was seen a few times. The rearrangement links TRBV5-1 to TRBJ2-5; D uncertain. V lost 3 bases and J lost 4, with 10 bases in between. The CDR3 covers 13 residues. Germline CDR1 SGHRS, CDR2 YFSETQ. DNA of the CDR3: TGCGCCAGCAGCTCACGCACCAGAGAGACCCAGTACTTC. Amino acids: CASSSRTRETQYF.

This clonotype was found a few times. The V and J genes are TRBV7-9 and TRBJ2-2, with D unclear. The CDR3 loop spans 14 amino acids. V dropped 3 bases and J dropped 4 bases, with 9 bases sitting between them. Looked up from germline, CDR1 is SEHNR and CDR2 is FQNEAQ (reference sequence). The CDR3 loop is CASSLVISTGELFF. CDR3 in DNA: TGTGCCAGCAGCTTGGTTATATCCACCGGGGAGCTGTTTTTT.

The rearrangement joins TRBV19 to TRBJ2-5; D remains unclear. Germline-derived CDR1 and CDR2 are LNHDA and SQIVND (reference sequence). V was clipped by 4 bases and J by 5 bases, with 11 bases between them. The CDR3 totals 13 residues. CDR3 nucleotide sequence: TGTGCCAGTAGTAAGGATAGATCTGAGACCCAGTACTTC. Encoded protein: CASSKDRSETQYF. The full variable domain, its missing parts supplied by reference TRBV19 and TRBJ2-5, is DGGITQSPKYLFRKEGQNVTLSCEQNLNHDAMYWYRQDPGQGLRLIYYSQIVNDFQKGDIAEGYSVSREKKESFPLTVTSAQKNPTAFYLCASSKDRSETQYFGPGTRLLVL.

In its sample, this clonotype was seen many times. The chain carries TRBV7-8 and TRBJ1-5, with D maybe TRBD1 (6 bases). Germline assignment: CDR1 SGHVS and CDR2 FQNEAQ. The CDR3 has 15 amino acids. V lost 4 bases to trimming and J lost 0 bases, with 10 bases between them. CDR3 in DNA: TGTGCCAGCAGCTGGGGGACATCTAGCAATCAGCCCCAGCATTTT. The encoded protein is CASSWGTSSNQPQHF.

This clonotype occurred many times. The chain carries TRBV29-1 and TRBJ2-4; D might be TRBD1 or TRBD2, each matching 5 bases. Germline values: CDR1 SQVTM, CDR2 ANQGSEA. Trimming pared 2 bases from V and 3 bases from J, leaving 14 bases between. The CDR3 sequence is 15 residues long. DNA for the CDR3: TGCAGCGTTGAAAAACTGGGGACGGGCAAAAACATTCAGTACTTC. Translated, it gives CSVEKLGTGKNIQYF. The entire variable domain, with the rest obtained from reference TRBV29-1 and TRBJ2-4, is as follows: SAVISQKPSRDICQRGTSLTIQCQVDSQVTMMFWYRQQPGQSLTLIATANQGSEATYESGFVIDKFPISRPNLTFSTLTVSNMSPEDSSIYLCSVEKLGTGKNIQYFGAGTRLSVL.

This clonotype was counted many times. The CDR3 DNA follows: TGCAGTGCTAGTTCAGGGATGAGCAATCAGCCCCAGCATTTT. It is translated as CSASSGMSNQPQHF. The chain uses TRBV20-1 and TRBJ1-5; D perhaps matches TRBD1 (5 bases). This CDR3 is 14 amino acids long. From germline, CDR1 is DFQATT and CDR2 SNEGSKA (reference sequence). The V gene lost 3 bases and the J gene lost 1 base, with 10 bases spanning the gap.

This clonotype was observed at least ten times. This rearrangement joins TRBV6-6 to TRBJ2-2; D perhaps matches TRBD1 (6 bases). V gave up 0 bases and J gave up 3 bases, with 8 bases separating them. There are 15 residues in the CDR3. Germline-derived CDR1 and CDR2 are MNHNY and SVGAGI (reference sequence). Here the CDR3 DNA reads TGTGCCAGCAGTTACTCGTACAGGGACACCGGGGAGCTGTTTTTT. Its protein product is CASSYSYRDTGELFF.

This clonotype has only a few counts. The V gene is TRBV5-1, the J gene TRBJ2-1; possible D gene TRBD2, 5 bases. Looked up from germline, CDR1 is SGHRS and CDR2 is YFSETQ. V dropped 0 bases and J dropped 8 bases, with 9 bases sitting between them. The length of the CDR3 is 13 residues. CDR3 bases: TGCGCCAGCAGCTTGGAACGGAGGCATGAGCAGTTCTTC. Translating it yields CASSLERRHEQFF.

The chain couples TRBV4-1 to TRBJ2-3; TRBD2 agrees at 8 bases. Trimming at V came to 0 bases and at J to 1 base, leaving 3 bases not matched to a gene. The CDR3 loop spans 16 amino acids. Germline V gene lookup returns CDR1 MGHRA and CDR2 YSYEKL. The CDR3 coding sequence is TGCGCCAGCAGCCAAGATGCGGGGGGCGGCACAGATACGCAGTATTTT. Encoded protein: CASSQDAGGGTDTQYF.

This clonotype was observed many times. The chain couples TRBV11-2 to TRBJ2-5; 8 bases map to TRBD1. J was trimmed by 1 base and V by 1 base; bases with no gene match: 8. The CDR3 is made up of 17 amino acids. The germline V gene has CDR1 SGHAT and CDR2 FQNNGV. This CDR3 is CASSLVTGAIAQETQYF. Here the CDR3 DNA reads TGTGCCAGCAGCTTAGTGACAGGGGCCATAGCCCAAGAGACCCAGTACTTC.

This clonotype was detected ten times or more. The J gene is TRBJ1-2, the V gene TRBV29-1; 10 nucleotides line up with TRBD1. Germline V gene data show CDR1 as SQVTM and CDR2 as ANQGSEA. J gave up 1 base and V 0 bases, and 5 bases lay outside the gene matches. This CDR3 is 16 amino acids long. CDR3 amino acids: CSVEDQRDRGNYGYTF. Here the CDR3 DNA reads TGCAGCGTTGAAGATCAACGGGACAGGGGTAACTATGGCTACACCTTC.

The chain is built from TRBV19 and TRBJ2-7; no clear D. CDR3 length: 13 residues. V shed 3 bases and J shed 3 bases, with 9 bases lying between them. Germline values: CDR1 LNHDA, CDR2 SQIVND (reference sequence). The CDR3 DNA sequence: TGTGCCAGTAGTATTTCTCGTAGCTACGAGCAGTACTTC. Its protein product is CASSISRSYEQYF.

At least ten counts were recorded for this clonotype. The chain joins TRBV5-1 to TRBJ1-1; D may be TRBD1 (5 bases). The CDR3 consists of 14 residues. The V gene's germline CDR1 is SGHRS and CDR2 YFSETQ. Trimming shortened V by 0 bases and J by 5 bases, and 11 bases separated the two germline ends. CDR3 coding DNA: TGCGCCAGCAGCTTGGCCCCAGGGCGGACTGAAGCTTTCTTT. This encodes CASSLAPGRTEAFF.

Many counts were recorded for this clonotype. The genes are TRBV6-5 and TRBJ1-1; D not certain. V lost 7 bases to trimming and J lost 3 bases, with 12 bases between them. The germline V gene encodes CDR1 MNHEY and CDR2 SVGAGI. The CDR3 runs to 13 residues. CDR3 nucleotides: TGTGCCAGCACCGCTGGTGGGCACACTGAAGCTTTCTTT. As protein: CASTAGGHTEAFF.

This clonotype was observed many times. V and J are TRBV18 and TRBJ2-2, with TRBD2 matching 9 bases. This CDR3 spans 16 amino acids. V trimming: 3 bases; J trimming: 0 bases; junction bases outside the gene matches: 2. Germline assignment: CDR1 KGHSH and CDR2 LQKENI. CDR3: CASSPGLATNTGELFF. For the CDR3, the DNA is TGTGCCAGCTCACCCGGACTAGCGACGAACACCGGGGAGCTGTTTTTT.

This clonotype showed up just a few times. J is TRBJ1-3 and V is TRBV4-1; D uncertain. The CDR3 totals 16 residues. Trimming removed 1 base at V and 0 bases at J, with 10 bases between. Germline loops: CDR1 MGHRA, CDR2 YSYEKL. The DNA for the CDR3 is TGCGCCAGCAGCCAAGGGTATCAGCTCTCTGGAAACACCATATATTTT. It translates to CASSQGYQLSGNTIYF.

This clonotype has more than one count but fewer than ten. The rearrangement links TRBV7-9 to TRBJ2-1; TRBD1 matches at 9 bases. The CDR3 totals 14 residues. The germline gives CDR1 SEHNR, CDR2 FQNEAQ (reference sequence). The junction had 8 bases not matched to a gene; V was cut back by 5 bases and J by 9 bases. DNA for the CDR3: TGTGCCAGCAGCCCAGGACAGGGGTTTTTTGAGCAGTTCTTC. It yields the protein CASSPGQGFFEQFF.

This clonotype was counted ten times or more. The CDR3 loop is CASSPPQGETQYF. In nucleotides, the CDR3 is TGTGCCAGCAGTCCTCCACAGGGTGAGACCCAGTACTTC. The rearrangement links TRBV2 to TRBJ2-5; tentative D call: TRBD1 (6 bases). CDR1 is SNHLY and CDR2 is FYNNEI in the germline V gene. V dropped 5 bases and J dropped 5 bases, with 12 bases sitting between them. CDR3 size: 13 residues.